A single sample gave rise to the 4 T cell receptor beta chains below, sequenced in a study of cytomegalovirus exposure and HLA in healthy donors (dated by TCRdb to about 2017). The protocol used for the library was the immunoSEQ multiplex PCR assay. For the multiplex PCR, a mixture combining 60 forward primers for TCR Vbeta segments and 13 reverse primers for TCR Jbeta segments was used. TCRdb stores this immuneACCESS table with in-frame sequences only. Part of the clones is absent; in the studies checked, under half of the shortfall reflects unresolved V genes, and no reason is known for the rest. The sample has about 190,000 clones on record, more than 75% of them singletons. Over 1% of the sample belongs to the ten largest clones. The sequenced sample consisted of PBMCs. The receptors shown here come from a man under 40 in good health and CMV-seronegative.

This clone has a handful of counts. The chain has TRBV6-4 and TRBJ2-7, with 7 bases lining up with TRBD1. The CDR3 contains 15 residues. J gave up 4 bases and V 10 bases, and 16 bases lay outside the gene matches. Germline V gene lookup returns CDR1 MRHNA and CDR2 SNTAGT. CDR3 in DNA: TGTGCCACCGTCGCGCGACAGGGCTGGGGATACGAGCAGTACTTC. This encodes CATVARQGWGYEQYF.

This chain joins TRBV6-1 and TRBJ1-5, with D maybe TRBD1 (5 bases). The CDR3 runs to 14 residues. CDR1 and CDR2 (germline): MNHNS, SASEGT. Trimming took off 1 base at V and 6 bases at J, with 10 bases between the two ends. The CDR3 spells CASSEEKRGQPQHF. The DNA of the CDR3 is TGTGCCAGCAGTGAAGAGAAAAGGGGTCAGCCCCAGCATTTT.

The chain couples TRBV16 to TRBJ1-2; 9 bases agree with TRBD1. Germline lookup yields CDR1 KGHSY and CDR2 FQNENV. V was clipped by 3 bases and J by 3 bases; unmatched bases: 11. The CDR3 has 17 amino acids. The chain's CDR3 is CASSHPGTGLIYYGYTF. DNA of the CDR3: TGTGCCAGCAGCCACCCCGGGACAGGGTTAATCTACTATGGCTACACCTTC.

The rearrangement joins TRBV5-6 to TRBJ2-3; D gene unclear. Germline V gene sequence: CDR1 SGHDT, CDR2 YYEEEE. V lost 0 bases, J lost 7 bases, and 9 bases lay in between. The CDR3 is made up of 13 amino acids. Here the CDR3 DNA reads TGTGCCAGCAGCTTGGACTCCTCGAATACGCAGTATTTT. It specifies CASSLDSSNTQYF.